Reported below is one TCR beta chain. What it binds is unknown. V lost 9 bases to trimming and J lost 6 bases, with 12 bases between them. The germline CDR1 and CDR2 sequences are SEHNR and FQNEAQ (reference sequence). The CDR3 runs to 12 residues. Method: immunoSEQ multiplex PCR; TCRdb's copy keeps in-frame clones and lacks some. Counted here are approximately 39,000 clones, 80% to 85% occurring once; the ten biggest clones make up more than 1.5%. This record comes from a study of Siglec-9 on CD8 T cells in melanoma. Study-wide results and caveats: An effector memory CD8+ subset marked by Siglec-9 reportedly appeared to gather in melanoma.

What was sequenced was Siglec-9- CD8+ T cells sorted from blood. The sequence was collected from a human donor in good health. The V call is TRBV7-9, the J call TRBJ2-1; D not resolved. This CDR3 is CARETELNEQFF. CDR3 nucleotide sequence: TGTGCCAGGGAAACAGAGCTCAATGAGCAGTTCTTC.